This T cell receptor (beta chain) was recovered during a study of monozygotic twins with inflammatory bowel disease. Germline V gives CDR1 DFQATT, CDR2 SNEGSKA (reference sequence). CDR3 length: 15 residues. Investigators made cDNA in eight separate reactions per sample. TCRdb re-called the 5' RACE reads and gives one entry per CDR3 protein, without DNA. The sample table includes some 170,000 distinct CDR3 sequences. What was sequenced was blood. The receptor's source is a human donor with ulcerative colitis or Crohn's disease, or a healthy co-twin of an affected twin (not recorded which). The rearrangement links TRBV20-1 to TRBJ2-3; TCRdb names TRBD1, which stays unverified in the absence of DNA. This CDR3 reads CSARGSGRGRDTQYF.